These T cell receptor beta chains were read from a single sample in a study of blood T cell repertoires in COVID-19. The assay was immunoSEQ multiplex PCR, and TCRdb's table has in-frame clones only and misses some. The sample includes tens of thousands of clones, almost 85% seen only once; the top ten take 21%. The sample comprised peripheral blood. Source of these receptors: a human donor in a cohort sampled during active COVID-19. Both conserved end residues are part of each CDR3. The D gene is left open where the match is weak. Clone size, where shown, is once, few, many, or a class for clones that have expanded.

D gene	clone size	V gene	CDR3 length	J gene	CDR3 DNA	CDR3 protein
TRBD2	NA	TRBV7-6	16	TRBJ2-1	TGTGCCAGCAGCTCGGCCCTAGCGGGGGTCTACAATGAGCAGTTCTTC	CASSSALAGVYNEQFF
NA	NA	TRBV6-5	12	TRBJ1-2	TGTGCCAGCAGCCCAGGGGACTATGGCTACACCTTC	CASSPGDYGYTF
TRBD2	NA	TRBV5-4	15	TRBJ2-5	TGTGCCAGCAGCCTCAGGACTAGCGGTCAAGAGACCCAGTACTTC	CASSLRTSGQETQYF
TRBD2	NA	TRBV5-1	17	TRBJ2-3	TGCGCCAGCAGCTTGACCTCTCAGCGGGGGGGCACAGATACGCAGTATTTT	CASSLTSQRGGTDTQYF
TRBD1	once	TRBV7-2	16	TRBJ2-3	TGTGCCAGCAGCTTAGGGGGACAGGGGAGCACAGATACGCAGTATTTT	CASSLGGQGSTDTQYF
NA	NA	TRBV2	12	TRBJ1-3	TGTGCCAGCATGAACAGGGCTGGTAGGGTATATTTT	CASMNRAGRVYF
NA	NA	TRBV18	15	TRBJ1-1	TGTGCCAGCTCACCTCGGGACGCCGGGGGCACTGAAGCTTTCTTT	CASSPRDAGGTEAFF
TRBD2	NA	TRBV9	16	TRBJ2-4	TGTGCCAGCAGCGTAGTCCCAACAAGCGGGGTAAACATTCAGTACTTC	CASSVVPTSGVNIQYF
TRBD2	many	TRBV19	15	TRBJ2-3	TGTGCCAGTAACCCAGGGACTAGCGGGGGGGCGCGTGAGTATTTT	CASNPGTSGGAREYF
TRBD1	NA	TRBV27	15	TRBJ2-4	TGTGCCAGCAGTTTATCGGGACAGTCCTATAAGGTAGAGTACTTC	CASSLSGQSYKVEYF
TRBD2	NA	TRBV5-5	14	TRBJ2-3	TGTGCCAGCAGCCCGGTGACTAGCGGGGGGACACTGTATTTT	CASSPVTSGGTLYF
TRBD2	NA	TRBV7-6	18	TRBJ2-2	TGTGCCAGCAGCTTAGTTAGTACTCCTAGCGGGGGCACCGGGGAGCTGTTTTTT	CASSLVSTPSGGTGELFF
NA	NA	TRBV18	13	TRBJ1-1	TGTGCCAGCTCCCTGGACGACGGGGCTGAAGCTTTCTTT	CASSLDDGAEAFF
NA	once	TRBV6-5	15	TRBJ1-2	TGTGCCAGCAGTTACCGGCCAGACAGCTCATATGGCTACACCTTC	CASSYRPDSSYGYTF
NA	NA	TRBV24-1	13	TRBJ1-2	TGTGCCACCAGTGATCTGACAGTCGGCGGCTACACCTTC	CATSDLTVGGYTF
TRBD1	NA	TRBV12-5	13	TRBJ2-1	TGTGCTAGTAGCGGACAGGGGGCTAATGAGCAGTTCTTC	CASSGQGANEQFF
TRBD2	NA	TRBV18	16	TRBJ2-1	TGTGCCAGCTCACCATTGAGCGGGGGGGCCCACAATGAGCAGTTCTTC	CASSPLSGGAHNEQFF
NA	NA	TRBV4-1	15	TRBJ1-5	TGCGCCAGCAGCCAAGTTGTCAATAGCAATCAGCCCCAGCATTTT	CASSQVVNSNQPQHF
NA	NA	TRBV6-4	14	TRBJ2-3	TGTGCCAGCAGGGAGGCCCACAACACAGATACGCAGTATTTT	CASREAHNTDTQYF
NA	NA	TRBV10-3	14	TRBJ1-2	TGTGCCATCAGTGAGTCTGGACATAACTATGGCTACACCTTC	CAISESGHNYGYTF
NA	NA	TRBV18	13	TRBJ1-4	TGTGCCAGCTCACCGAGGACATCTGAAAAACTGTTTTTT	CASSPRTSEKLFF
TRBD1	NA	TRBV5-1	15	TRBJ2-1	TGCGCCAGCAGCTGGACAGGGAACCACTACAATGAGCAGTTCTTC	CASSWTGNHYNEQFF
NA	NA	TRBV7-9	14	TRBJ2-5	TGTGCCAGCAGCTTTAGTCGCAGGGCAGAGACCCAGTACTTC	CASSFSRRAETQYF
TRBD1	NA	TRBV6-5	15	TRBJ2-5	TGTGCCAGCAGTACCAGGGGACAGGGAGTAGAGACCCAGTACTTC	CASSTRGQGVETQYF
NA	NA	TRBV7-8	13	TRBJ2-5	TGTGCCAGCAGCTTAGCCAGGGAACAGACCCAGTACTTC	CASSLAREQTQYF
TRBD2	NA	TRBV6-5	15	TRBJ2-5	TGTGCCAGCAGCCACCCGGGGGGGGGCCGGGAGACCCAGTACTTC	CASSHPGGGRETQYF
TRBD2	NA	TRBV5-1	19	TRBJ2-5	TGCGCCAGCAGCTCAGGACTAGCGGGGGGGCAGTTAGGAAGAGAGACCCAGTACTTC	CASSSGLAGGQLGRETQYF
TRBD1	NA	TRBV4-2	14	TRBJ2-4	TGTGCCAGCAGCCCGGACAGGGTTGCTGCCATTCAGTACTTC	CASSPDRVAAIQYF
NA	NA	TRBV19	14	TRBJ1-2	TGTGCCAGTAGTATCTTATTTGGGACTGGTGGCTACACCTTC	CASSILFGTGGYTF
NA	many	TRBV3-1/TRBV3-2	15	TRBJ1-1	TGTGCCAGCAGCCAAGTTCTCAGGGGGAACACTGAAGCTTTCTTT	CASSQVLRGNTEAFF
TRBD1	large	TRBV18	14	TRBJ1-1	TGTGCCAGCTCTCGAGAGACAGGGGGCACTGAAGCTTTCTTT	CASSRETGGTEAFF
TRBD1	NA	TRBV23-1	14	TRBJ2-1	TGCGCCAGCAGTCACCACACAGGGGGGAATGAGCAGTTCTTC	CASSHHTGGNEQFF
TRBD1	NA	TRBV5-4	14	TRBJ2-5	TGTGCCAGCAGCTATTGGGACAGGAGAGAGACCCAGTACTTC	CASSYWDRRETQYF
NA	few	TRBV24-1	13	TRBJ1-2	TGTGCCACTCACGACGGGTTTAACTATGGCTACACCTTC	CATHDGFNYGYTF
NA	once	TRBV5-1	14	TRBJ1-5	TGCGCCAGCAGCGGCAGGGGTGGCAATCAGCCCCAGCATTTT	CASSGRGGNQPQHF
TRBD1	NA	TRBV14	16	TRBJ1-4	TGTGCCAGCAGCCAAGGCCGGGGACAGCCCAGTGGAAAACTGTTTTTT	CASSQGRGQPSGKLFF
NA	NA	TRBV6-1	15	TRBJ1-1	TGTGCCAGCAGTGATAGGGGCCAGGCCAACACTGAAGCTTTCTTT	CASSDRGQANTEAFF
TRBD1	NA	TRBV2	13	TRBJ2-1	TGTGCCAGCAACCGGGACAGTTACAATGAGCAGTTCTTC	CASNRDSYNEQFF
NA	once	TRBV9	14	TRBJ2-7	TGTGCCAGCAGCAACCCGGGGGACTCCTACGAGCAGTACTTC	CASSNPGDSYEQYF
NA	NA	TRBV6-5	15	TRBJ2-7	TGTGCCAGCAGTTACGCAGGGGGGATCTCCTACGAGCAGTACTTC	CASSYAGGISYEQYF
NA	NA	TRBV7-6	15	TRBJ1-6	TGTGCCAGCAGCTTAGACCCCGGAGGGGATTCACCCCTCCACTTT	CASSLDPGGDSPLHF
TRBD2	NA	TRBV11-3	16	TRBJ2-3	TGTGCCAGCAGCTTATCGCTAGCGGGAGGCACAGATACGCAGTATTTT	CASSLSLAGGTDTQYF
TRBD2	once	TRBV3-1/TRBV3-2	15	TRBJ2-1	TGTGCCAGCAGCCAAGGAGCGGGGGGTTGGGATGAGCAGTTCTTC	CASSQGAGGWDEQFF
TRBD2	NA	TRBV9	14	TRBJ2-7	TGTGCCAGCAGCGACCAACTAGCGGGGGGGCGTATGTACTTC	CASSDQLAGGRMYF
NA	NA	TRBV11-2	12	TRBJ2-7	TGTGCCAGCAGCTTAGCCCGCTACGAGCAGTACTTC	CASSLARYEQYF
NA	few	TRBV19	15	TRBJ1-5	TGTGCCACCGTGGGCGCGACAGGCGGCAATCAGCCCCAGCATTTT	CATVGATGGNQPQHF
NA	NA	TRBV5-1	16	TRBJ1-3	TGCGCCAGCAGCTCCGAGATTAGACAGGAGGGAAACACCATATATTTT	CASSSEIRQEGNTIYF
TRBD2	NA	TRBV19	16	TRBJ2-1	TGTGCCAGTACCCCAGCGGGCGGGGGGCGGTACAATGAGCAGTTCTTC	CASTPAGGGRYNEQFF